The rows below give T cell receptor beta chains drawn from one sample of a study of cytotoxic CD8 clonotypes in ibrutinib-treated CLL. Produced via immunoSEQ multiplex PCR; TCRdb's table is partial and in-frame only. The table has about 300,000 clones, approximately 76% seen once. The sample consisted of PBMCs, taken at disease progression, from a patient treated with ibrutinib. All receptors come from a human donor with chronic lymphocytic leukemia. Each CDR3 is given with its conserved first and last residue. Clone size is not always given. Where it is, it says once, few, many or a class for expanded clones.

14,TRBJ2-3,NA,TRBV7-2,CASSQNPGTDTQYF
14,TRBJ2-5,NA,TRBV10-1,CATGLAGNQETQYF
15,TRBJ2-5,NA,TRBV18,CASSPRDRYQETQYF
14,TRBJ2-7,NA,TRBV5-6,CASRGTLSSYEQYF
15,TRBJ2-7,NA,TRBV7-2,CASSTTGGWSYEQYF
13,TRBJ2-7,once,TRBV2,CATRYRSSYEQYF
13,TRBJ2-1,NA,TRBV19,CASSIQGRDEQFF
13,TRBJ2-3,NA,TRBV5-1,CASSFGGADTQYF
16,TRBJ1-1,NA,TRBV29-1,CSVDYSALRGNTEAFF
16,TRBJ2-4,NA,TRBV7-9,CASSPSETVLENIQYF
15,TRBJ2-1,few,TRBV9,CASSVELRLDNEQFF
13,TRBJ2-3,NA,TRBV9,CASSVDLSDTQYF
16,TRBJ2-7,NA,TRBV5-6,CASSLNTGTAVVEQYF
19,TRBJ2-3,NA,TRBV4-3,CASSQDGIAGGSSTDTQYF
14,TRBJ1-5,NA,TRBV4-1,CASSQVGSNQPQHF
14,TRBJ2-3,few,TRBV7-3,CASSLLSSTDTQYF